This T cell receptor (beta chain) is from a study of spatial heterogeneity in lung cancer. Study-wide context: Counts of TCR transcripts in tumor regions correlated strongly with a matched bulk RNA-seq T cell module score.

Study-wide findings and caveats: It was found that expanded intratumoral alpha and beta TCR counts tracked tumor mutation counts.

This clonotype was seen repeatedly, ten times or more. Its antigen is unidentified. Germline V gives CDR1 MNHEY, CDR2 SMNVEV (reference sequence). The V gene end was trimmed by 6 bases and the J gene end by 4 bases; junction bases not matched to a gene: 4. The CDR3 loop spans 14 amino acids. Documented time point: sample taken at primary tumor resection. Untreated early-stage non-small cell lung cancer patients, some 70 in total, were the donors. Material for sequencing was whole RNA from tumor, nontumor lung or frozen PBMC, left unsorted. In the library, each TCR cDNA molecule bore its own unique molecular identifier. TCRdb processed the 5' RACE reads anew with MiXCR; each CDR3 protein has one entry. The sample consists of 21,000 or so distinct CDR3 sequences, 6.4% of them appearing once.

The gene calls are TRBV27 and TRBJ1-2, with 11 bases aligning to TRBD1. The TCR comes from a male donor with early-stage non-small cell lung cancer. This specimen consisted of lung tumor tissue, obtained at surgery. CDR3 coding DNA: TGTGCCAGCAGCCGGACAGGGGGCGGCTATGGCTACACCTTC. It codes for CASSRTGGGYGYTF.